This T cell receptor beta chain is from a study of OX40 agonist ivuxolimab in advanced cancers. Using immunoSEQ multiplex PCR, the repertoire was profiled, and TCRdb retains in-frame clones only, with some absent. Of under 85,000 clones in the sample, approximately 94% were seen once. Germline V lookup: CDR1 MNHNS, CDR2 SASEGT. Trimming pared 6 bases from V and 0 bases from J, leaving 14 bases between. The CDR3 runs to 15 residues. V usage is TRBV6-1 and J usage is TRBJ1-1; no reliable D call. The sequencing used CD4+ or CD8+ T cells sorted from blood, collected in a trial of the OX40 agonist ivuxolimab. The sequence came from an adult with an advanced solid tumor such as melanoma, head and neck, liver or kidney cancer. As DNA, the CDR3 is TGTGCCAGCAGCTGGAGGCAGAACATGAACACTGAAGCTTTCTTT. This sequence encodes CASSWRQNMNTEAFF.